This section outlines one TCR beta chain sequence together with its context. These data are taken from a study of blood T cell repertoires in COVID-19. Study overall: Samples representing acute and convalescent COVID-19 were sourced from the United States, Italy and Spain. The cDNA or gDNA used as material had been derived from T cells, B-cell-depleted T cells, or PBMCs.

Using immunoSEQ multiplex PCR, the repertoire was profiled, and TCRdb retains in-frame clones only, with some absent. The table has 200,000 to 250,000 clones, around nine tenths seen once. Deletions cut 2 bases from V and 4 bases from J, with 18 bases between. This CDR3 has 16 residues. CDR1 is SGHRS and CDR2 is YFSETQ in the germline V gene. The sequenced sample consisted of PBMCs or T cells enriched from blood (not recorded which). The rearrangement uses TRBV5-1 and TRBJ1-2; D might be TRBD1 (6 bases). The source is a woman between 50 and 59 years old who had recovered from COVID-19. For the CDR3, the DNA is TGCGCCAGCAGCTTTGGGGCGACAGGCGATCTCTATGGCTACACCTTC. It yields the protein CASSFGATGDLYGYTF.